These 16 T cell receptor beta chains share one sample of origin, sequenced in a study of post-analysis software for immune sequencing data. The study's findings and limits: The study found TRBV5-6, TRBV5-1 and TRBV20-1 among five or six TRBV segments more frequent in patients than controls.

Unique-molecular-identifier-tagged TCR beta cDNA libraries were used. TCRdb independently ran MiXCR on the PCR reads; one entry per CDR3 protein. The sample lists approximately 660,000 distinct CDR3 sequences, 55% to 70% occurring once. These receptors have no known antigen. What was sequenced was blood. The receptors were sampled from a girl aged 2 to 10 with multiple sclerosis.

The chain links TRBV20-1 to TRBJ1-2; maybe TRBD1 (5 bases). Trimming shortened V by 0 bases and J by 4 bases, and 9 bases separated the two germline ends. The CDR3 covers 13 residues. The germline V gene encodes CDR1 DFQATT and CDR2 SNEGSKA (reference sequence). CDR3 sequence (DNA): TGCAGTGCTAGAGACAGGGAGGCCTATGGCTACACCTTC. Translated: CSARDREAYGYTF.

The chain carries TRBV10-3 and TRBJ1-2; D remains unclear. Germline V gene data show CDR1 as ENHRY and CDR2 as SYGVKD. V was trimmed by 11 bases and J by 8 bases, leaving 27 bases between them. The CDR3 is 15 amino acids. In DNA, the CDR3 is TGTGCCCCACGGCTGCCGGCACCGCTGATGGGCGGCTACACCTTC. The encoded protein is CAPRLPAPLMGGYTF.

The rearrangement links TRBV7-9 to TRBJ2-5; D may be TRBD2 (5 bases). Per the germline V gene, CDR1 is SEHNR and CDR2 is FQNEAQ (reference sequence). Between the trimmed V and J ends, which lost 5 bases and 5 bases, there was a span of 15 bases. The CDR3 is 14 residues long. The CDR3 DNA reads TGTGCCAGCAGCCCTGGACTCGCGTTTGAGACCCAGTACTTC. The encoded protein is CASSPGLAFETQYF.

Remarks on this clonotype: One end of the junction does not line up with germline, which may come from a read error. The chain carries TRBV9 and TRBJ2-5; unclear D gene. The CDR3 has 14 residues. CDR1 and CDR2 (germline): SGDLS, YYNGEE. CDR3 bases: TGTGCCAGCAGCGTAGTACCAGCCCAAAAGACCCAGTACTTC. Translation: CASSVVPAQKTQYF. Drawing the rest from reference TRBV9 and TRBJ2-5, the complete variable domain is DSGVTQTPKHLITATGQRVTLRCSPRSGDLSVYWYQQSLDQGLQFLIQYYNGEERAKGNILERFSAQQFPDLHSELNLSSLELGDSALYFCASSVVPAQKTQYFGPGTRLLVL.

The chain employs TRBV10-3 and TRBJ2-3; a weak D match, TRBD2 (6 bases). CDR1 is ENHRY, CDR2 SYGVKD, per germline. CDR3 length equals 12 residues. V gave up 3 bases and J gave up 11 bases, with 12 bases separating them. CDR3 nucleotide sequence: TGTGCCATCAGTGATTCGCAGGGAGGGCAGTATTTT. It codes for CAISDSQGGQYF.

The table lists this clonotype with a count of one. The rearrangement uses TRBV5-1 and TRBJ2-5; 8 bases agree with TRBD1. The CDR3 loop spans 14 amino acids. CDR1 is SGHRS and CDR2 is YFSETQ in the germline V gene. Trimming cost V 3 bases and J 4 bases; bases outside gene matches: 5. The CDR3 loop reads CASSWRDRGETQYF. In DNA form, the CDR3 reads TGCGCCAGCAGCTGGAGAGACAGGGGAGAGACCCAGTACTTC.

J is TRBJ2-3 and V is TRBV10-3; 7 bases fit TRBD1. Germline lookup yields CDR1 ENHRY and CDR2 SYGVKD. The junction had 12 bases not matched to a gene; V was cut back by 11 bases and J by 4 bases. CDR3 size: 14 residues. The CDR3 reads CAVTGDRGADTQYF. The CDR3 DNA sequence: TGTGCCGTCACAGGGGATAGAGGCGCAGATACGCAGTATTTT.

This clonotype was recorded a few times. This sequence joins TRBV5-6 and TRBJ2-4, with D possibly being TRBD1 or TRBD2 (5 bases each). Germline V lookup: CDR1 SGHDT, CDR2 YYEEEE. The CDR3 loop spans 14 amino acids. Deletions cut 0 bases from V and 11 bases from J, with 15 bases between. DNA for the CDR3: TGTGCCAGCAGCTTGGGGGACCCCCGGGGATTTCAGTACTTC. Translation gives CASSLGDPRGFQYF.

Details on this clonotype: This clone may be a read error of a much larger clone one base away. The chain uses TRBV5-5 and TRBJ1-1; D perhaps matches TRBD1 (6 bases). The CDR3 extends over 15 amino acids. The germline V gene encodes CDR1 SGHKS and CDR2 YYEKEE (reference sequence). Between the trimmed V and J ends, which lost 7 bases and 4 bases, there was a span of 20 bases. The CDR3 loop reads CASDTGTVESTEAFF. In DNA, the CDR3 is TGTGCCAGCGACACAGGGACGGTAGAGAGCACTGAAGCTTTCTTT.

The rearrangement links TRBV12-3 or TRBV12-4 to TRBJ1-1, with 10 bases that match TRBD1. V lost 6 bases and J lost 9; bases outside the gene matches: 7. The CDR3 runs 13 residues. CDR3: CASSLATGGKAFF. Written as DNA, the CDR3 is TGTGCCAGCAGCCTGGCGACAGGGGGCAAAGCTTTCTTT.

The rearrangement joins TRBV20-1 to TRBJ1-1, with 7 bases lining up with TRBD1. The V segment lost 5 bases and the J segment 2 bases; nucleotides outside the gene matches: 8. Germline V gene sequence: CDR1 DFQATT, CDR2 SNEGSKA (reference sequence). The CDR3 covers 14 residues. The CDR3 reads CSAVHRGRNTEAFF. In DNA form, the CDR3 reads TGCAGTGCTGTCCACAGGGGAAGAAACACTGAAGCTTTCTTT.

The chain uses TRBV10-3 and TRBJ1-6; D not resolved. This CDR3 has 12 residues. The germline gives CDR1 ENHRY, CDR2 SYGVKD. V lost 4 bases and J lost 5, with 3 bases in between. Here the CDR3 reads CAISGDNSPLHF. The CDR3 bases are TGTGCCATCAGTGGTGATAATTCACCCCTCCACTTT.

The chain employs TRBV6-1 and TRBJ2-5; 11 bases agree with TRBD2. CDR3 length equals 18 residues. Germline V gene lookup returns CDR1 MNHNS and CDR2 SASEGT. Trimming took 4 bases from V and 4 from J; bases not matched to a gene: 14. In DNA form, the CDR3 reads TGTGCCAGCAGTGGAGGGCTAGCGGGGGGCCCAGGTCCAGAGACCCAGTACTTC. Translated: CASSGGLAGGPGPETQYF.

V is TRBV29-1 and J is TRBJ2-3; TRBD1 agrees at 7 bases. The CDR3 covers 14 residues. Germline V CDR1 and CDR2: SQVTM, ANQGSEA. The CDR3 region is CSVGQERRTDTQYF. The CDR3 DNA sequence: TGCAGTGTCGGACAGGAACGACGCACAGATACGCAGTATTTT.

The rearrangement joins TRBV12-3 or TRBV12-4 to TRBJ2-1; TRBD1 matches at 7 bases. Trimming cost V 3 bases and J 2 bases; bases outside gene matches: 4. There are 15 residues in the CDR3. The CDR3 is CASSLKGAAYNEQFF. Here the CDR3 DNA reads TGTGCCAGCAGTTTGAAGGGGGCCGCCTACAATGAGCAGTTCTTC.

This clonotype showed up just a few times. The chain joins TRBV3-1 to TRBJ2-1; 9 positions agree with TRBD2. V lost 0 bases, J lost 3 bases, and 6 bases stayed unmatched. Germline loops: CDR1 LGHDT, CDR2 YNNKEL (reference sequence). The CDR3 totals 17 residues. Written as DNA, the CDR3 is TGTGCCAGCAGCCAAGAGATTTCTAGCGGGGTCTACAATGAGCAGTTCTTC. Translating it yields CASSQEISSGVYNEQFF.